A selection of T cell receptor beta chains follows, all from one sample in a study of CD8 T cells in Susac syndrome. MiXCR, run by TCRdb on the immunoSEQ multiplex PCR reads, gives a single entry per CDR3 protein. The sample has more than 200,000 distinct CDR3 sequences; 90% to 95% are singletons. The source material was CD4+ T cells from PBMCs. The receptors shown here come from a human donor with multiple sclerosis. The CDR3 runs from the conserved cysteine through the conserved F or W. D genes are given only for firm matches.

length	V	D	J	CDR3	DNA
16	TRBV6-6	TRBD1	TRBJ1-2	CASRGRRTGGADGYTF	TGTGCCAGCAGAGGGAGAAGAACAGGGGGCGCGGATGGCTACACCTTC
16	TRBV9	TRBD1	TRBJ2-6	CASSLRTGGAVDVLTF	TGTGCCAGCAGCTTGCGGACAGGGGGCGCGGTGGACGTCCTGACTTTC
14	TRBV3-1	-	TRBJ2-7	CASSPIDRRVEQYF	TGTGCCAGCAGCCCTATTGACCGGCGGGTTGAGCAGTACTTC
16	TRBV10-3	-	TRBJ2-5	CAISRSSGIGQETQYF	TGTGCCATCAGTAGGTCTTCGGGTATAGGGCAAGAGACCCAGTACTTC
14	TRBV4-1	-	TRBJ2-3	CASSQPTGGDTQYF	TGCGCCAGCAGCCAACCCACCGGGGGAGATACGCAGTATTTT
13	TRBV27	TRBD1	TRBJ1-5	CASRGTGPQPQHF	TGTGCCAGCAGGGGGACAGGGCCTCAGCCCCAGCATTTT
15	TRBV6-1	TRBD1	TRBJ2-3	CASREDRGRGDTQYF	TGTGCCAGCAGAGAAGACAGGGGGAGAGGGGATACGCAGTATTTT
16	TRBV19	TRBD2	TRBJ2-1	CASSVLGSGAYNEQFF	TGTGCCAGTAGTGTTCTGGGTAGCGGGGCCTACAATGAGCAGTTCTTC
13	TRBV6-5	-	TRBJ1-2	CASRDRTGYGYTF	TGTGCCAGCAGGGACCGAACAGGGTATGGCTACACCTTC
18	TRBV27	TRBD1	TRBJ1-1	CASSLLTGGAFTSTEAFF	TGTGCCAGCAGCCTATTGACAGGGGGCGCCTTTACGAGCACTGAAGCTTTCTTT
14	TRBV14	-	TRBJ1-6	CASSQDAGNSPLHF	TGTGCCAGCAGCCAAGATGCGGGGAATTCACCCCTCCACTTT
14	TRBV7-9	-	TRBJ2-5	CASSPHGGQETQYF	TGTGCCAGCAGCCCCCATGGGGGTCAAGAGACCCAGTACTTC
15	TRBV27	-	TRBJ2-1	CASSIRGGSWNEQFF	TGTGCCAGCAGTATTAGGGGGGGGTCGTGGAATGAGCAGTTCTTC
15	TRBV2	TRBD1	TRBJ1-2	CASSETRTGAGGYTF	TGTGCCAGCAGTGAAACCCGGACAGGGGCAGGTGGCTACACCTTC
17	TRBV18	-	TRBJ1-5	CASSQGNSLYSNQPQHF	TGTGCCAGCTCACAAGGGAACAGTCTATATAGCAATCAGCCCCAGCATTTT
15	TRBV6-5	-	TRBJ1-2	CASSSPLAGNYGYTF	TGTGCCAGCAGCTCCCCCTTGGCGGGGAACTATGGCTACACCTTC